This TCR beta chain was retrieved from a study of OX40 agonist ivuxolimab in advanced cancers. Overall study findings and caveats: At 0.1 to 3.0 mg/kg, CD4+ and CD8+ blood T cells expanded clonally by week 6. Nonresponders included some who also had low normalized T-cell clonal expansion.

Germline V gives CDR1 SGHRS, CDR2 YFSETQ. V lost 4 bases to trimming and J lost 0 bases; unmatched junction nucleotides: 3. The CDR3 has 16 residues. Details on this clone: Its antigen is unidentified.

The data were produced by immunoSEQ multiplex PCR, yet TCRdb's version contains in-frame clones alone and is incomplete. Altogether approximately 40,000 clones are present, around 93% being singletons, with the ten largest covering 7.5% to 10%. Excluded were patients having autoimmune disease history or systemic immunosuppression. The sequence was collected from an adult with an advanced solid tumor such as melanoma, head and neck, liver or kidney cancer. Sequencing used CD4+ or CD8+ T cells sorted from blood, obtained in a trial of the OX40 agonist ivuxolimab. The V and J genes are TRBV5-1 and TRBJ2-7, with TRBD2 matching over 14 bases. Written as DNA, the CDR3 is TGCGCCAGCAGCCGGACTAGCGGGAGGCGCTCCTACGAGCAGTACTTC. It encodes CASSRTSGRRSYEQYF.